The entry that follows covers one TCR beta chain sequence. The sample's treatment: randomized to nivolumab then ipilimumab (arm A) or the reverse (arm B). The table came from immunoSEQ multiplex PCR; TCRdb's copy has only in-frame clones and leaves some out. This table has about 37,000 clones, roughly a third appearing once. The record originates from a study of sequential checkpoint blockade in melanoma. About the study: TCRbeta immunosequencing was performed on DNA from approximately 93 pretreatment melanoma tumor samples.

The CDR3 spans 11 residues. Germline CDR1 is LNHDA and CDR2 is SQIVND (reference sequence). V was trimmed by 7 bases and J by 9 bases, leaving 10 bases between them. The TCR was taken from a human donor with melanoma. The rearrangement joins TRBV19 to TRBJ1-5, with D possibly being TRBD1 (6 bases). The material was tumor tissue (inferred from file names), obtained from a patient given nivolumab and ipilimumab in sequence. CDR3 in amino acids: CASITGRPQHF. For the CDR3, the DNA is TGTGCCAGTATTACAGGGAGGCCCCAGCATTTT.